This is a list of T cell receptor beta chains from one sample in a study of OX40 agonist ivuxolimab in advanced cancers. Repertoires were generated with immunoSEQ multiplex PCR, while TCRdb's copy carries only in-frame clones and drops some. The data hold tens of thousands of clones, with about nine tenths observed a single time. The source material was CD4+ or CD8+ T cells sorted from blood, sampled in a trial of the OX40 agonist ivuxolimab. Source of these receptors: an adult with an advanced solid tumor such as melanoma, head and neck, liver or kidney cancer. Both conserved end residues are part of each CDR3. D genes are given only for firm matches. Clone size appears in some rows only: once, few, many, or a class for an expanded clone.

>-|TRBV6-5|14|TRBJ2-7|TRBD2
CASFGSGTTYEQYF
TGTGCCAGCTTCGGAAGCGGGACCACCTACGAGCAGTACTTC
>-|TRBV14|14|TRBJ1-2|TRBD1
CASSPIDRAYGYTF
TGTGCCAGCAGCCCAATCGACAGGGCGTATGGCTACACCTTC
>once|TRBV7-9|14|TRBJ2-1|-
CASSSSGKDNEQFF
TGTGCCAGCAGCTCTTCGGGGAAAGACAATGAGCAGTTCTTC
>-|TRBV19|15|TRBJ2-1|-
CASSARHRVFNEQFF
TGTGCCAGTAGTGCCCGGCACCGGGTCTTCAATGAGCAGTTCTTC
>-|TRBV28|15|TRBJ2-1|-
CASRPPRGSYNEQFF
TGTGCCAGCAGACCCCCCAGGGGCTCCTACAATGAGCAGTTCTTC
>-|TRBV19|16|TRBJ2-7|TRBD2
CASSPRSTSRHYEQYF
TGTGCCAGTAGTCCCCGGTCGACTAGCCGCCACTACGAGCAGTACTTC
>-|TRBV7-9|15|TRBJ2-7|TRBD2
CASSLDQLAGEEQYF
TGTGCCAGCAGCTTAGACCAACTAGCGGGAGAGGAGCAGTACTTC
>-|TRBV27|13|TRBJ2-2|TRBD1
CASSEQGVGELFF
TGTGCCAGCAGTGAACAGGGGGTCGGGGAGCTGTTTTTT
>-|TRBV10-3|15|TRBJ2-3|-
CAISPADGSTDTQYF
TGTGCCATCAGCCCCGCCGACGGGAGCACAGATACGCAGTATTTT
>once|TRBV5-4|16|TRBJ2-7|TRBD2
CASSLGSGTSGNVQYF
TGTGCCAGCAGCTTGGGCTCCGGGACTAGCGGGAATGTGCAGTACTTC
>-|TRBV21-1|10|TRBJ2-7|-
CASSNGWEYF
TGTGCCAGCAGCAATGGTTGGGAGTACTTC
>-|TRBV21-1|18|TRBJ2-1|-
CEERGPRVPSGSPYEQFF
TGTGAAGAGAGGGGACCTAGGGTCCCTAGCGGGAGTCCCTATGAGCAGTTCTTC
>-|TRBV7-8|14|TRBJ2-5|-
CASSLEQAQETQYF
TGTGCCAGCAGCTTAGAACAGGCACAAGAGACCCAGTACTTC
>-|TRBV28|16|TRBJ2-1|-
CASSGRIGPSSNEQFF
TGTGCCAGCAGTGGAAGGATAGGGCCCTCGTCCAATGAGCAGTTCTTC
>-|TRBV27|16|TRBJ2-2|-
CASSLWAGTNTGELFF
TGTGCCAGCAGTTTATGGGCGGGGACGAACACCGGGGAGCTGTTTTTT
>-|TRBV7-9|15|TRBJ1-4|TRBD1
CASSFRQGNDEKLFF
TGTGCCAGCAGCTTCCGACAGGGGAATGATGAAAAACTGTTTTTT
>-|TRBV28|17|TRBJ2-7|TRBD2
CASSLRRGLAGEYEQYF
TGTGCCAGCAGTCTAAGGCGCGGACTAGCGGGAGAGTACGAGCAGTACTTC
>-|TRBV30|14|TRBJ2-3|TRBD2
CAWSVLAGGDTQYF
TGTGCCTGGAGTGTCCTAGCGGGTGGAGATACGCAGTATTTT
>-|TRBV27|14|TRBJ1-6|TRBD1
CASSFRGANSPLHF
TGTGCCAGCAGCTTCAGGGGGGCGAACTCACCCCTCCACTTT
>-|TRBV27|13|TRBJ1-6|-
CASKYRDNSPLHF
TGTGCCAGCAAGTACAGGGATAATTCACCCCTCCACTTT
>-|TRBV9|15|TRBJ1-4|-
CASSVRGEEDEKLFF
TGTGCCAGCAGCGTACGGGGGGAGGAAGATGAAAAACTGTTTTTT
>-|TRBV6-1|12|TRBJ2-7|TRBD2
CASSEWGGEQYF
TGTGCCAGCAGTGAATGGGGGGGGGAGCAGTACTTC
>-|TRBV2|18|TRBJ2-6|TRBD1
CASSLDRGRISGANVLTF
TGTGCCAGCAGTCTCGACAGGGGACGGATCTCTGGGGCCAACGTCCTGACTTTC
>-|TRBV2|15|TRBJ2-2|TRBD2
CASRVLAGGTGELFF
TGTGCCAGCAGGGTACTAGCGGGAGGTACCGGGGAGCTGTTTTTT
>once|TRBV10-1|12|TRBJ2-7|-
CASSDNSYEQYF
TGCGCCAGCAGTGACAACAGCTACGAGCAGTACTTC
>-|TRBV18|15|TRBJ1-4|-
CASSPPGRPNEKLFF
TGTGCCAGCTCACCACCGGGACGGCCTAATGAAAAACTGTTTTTT
>-|TRBV2|15|TRBJ2-1|TRBD2
CASKFRSGRDNEQFF
TGTGCCAGCAAATTTCGTAGCGGGAGAGACAATGAGCAGTTCTTC
>-|TRBV5-1|13|TRBJ2-7|-
CASSARANYEQYF
TGCGCCAGCAGCGCTCGTGCAAACTACGAGCAGTACTTC
>few|TRBV7-6|14|TRBJ2-3|TRBD2
CASRPSGTPDTQYF
TGTGCCAGCAGACCCAGCGGGACGCCAGATACGCAGTATTTT
>-|TRBV9|15|TRBJ2-1|TRBD1
CASSVVGQVDNEQFF
TGTGCCAGCAGCGTAGTGGGACAGGTGGACAATGAGCAGTTCTTC
>-|TRBV5-1|15|TRBJ2-1|TRBD1
CASSGIGTGNNEQFF
TGCGCCAGCAGCGGAATCGGGACAGGGAACAATGAGCAGTTCTTC
>-|TRBV6-4|13|TRBJ2-1|-
CASSQVIPGEQFF
TGTGCCAGCAGTCAAGTGATCCCGGGTGAGCAGTTCTTC
>-|TRBV6-1|14|TRBJ1-1|TRBD1
CASRGDRGFTEAFF
TGTGCCAGCAGGGGGGACAGGGGATTCACTGAAGCTTTCTTT
>-|TRBV2|17|TRBJ2-7|TRBD2
CASSKRTSGIGAYEQYF
TGTGCCAGCTCTAAACGGACTAGCGGGATAGGGGCCTACGAGCAGTACTTC